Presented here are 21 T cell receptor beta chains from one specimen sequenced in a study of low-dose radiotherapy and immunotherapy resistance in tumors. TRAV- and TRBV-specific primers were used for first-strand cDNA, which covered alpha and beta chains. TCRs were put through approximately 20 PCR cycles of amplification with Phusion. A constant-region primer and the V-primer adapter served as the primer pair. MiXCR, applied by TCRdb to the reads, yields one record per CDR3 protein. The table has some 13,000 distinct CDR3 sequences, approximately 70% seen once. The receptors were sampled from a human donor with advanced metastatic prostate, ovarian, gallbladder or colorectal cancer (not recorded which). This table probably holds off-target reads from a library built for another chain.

The CDR3 is CASSWGAGGGTEAFF. DNA for the CDR3: TGTGCCAGCAGCTGGGGGGCAGGGGGCGGGACTGAAGCTTTCTTT. The V call is TRBV7-2, the J call TRBJ1-1, with TRBD1 matching 8 bases. Germline-derived CDR1 and CDR2 are SGHTA and FQGNSA. The CDR3 consists of 15 residues. V gave up 4 bases and J gave up 5 bases; unmatched junction bases: 9.

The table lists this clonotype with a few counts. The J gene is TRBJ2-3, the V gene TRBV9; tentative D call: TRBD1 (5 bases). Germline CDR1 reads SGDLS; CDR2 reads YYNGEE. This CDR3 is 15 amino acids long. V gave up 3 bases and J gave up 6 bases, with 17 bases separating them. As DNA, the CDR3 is TGTGCCAGCAGCGCCCTAGGGGCCGTCGGGGATACGCAGTATTTT. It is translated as CASSALGAVGDTQYF.

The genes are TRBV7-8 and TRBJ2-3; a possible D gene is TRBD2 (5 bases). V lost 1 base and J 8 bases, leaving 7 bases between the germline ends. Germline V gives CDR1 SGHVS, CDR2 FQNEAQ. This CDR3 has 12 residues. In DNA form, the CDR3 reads TGTGCCAGCAGCTTAGAGGGAGCTACGCAGTATTTT. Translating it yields CASSLEGATQYF.

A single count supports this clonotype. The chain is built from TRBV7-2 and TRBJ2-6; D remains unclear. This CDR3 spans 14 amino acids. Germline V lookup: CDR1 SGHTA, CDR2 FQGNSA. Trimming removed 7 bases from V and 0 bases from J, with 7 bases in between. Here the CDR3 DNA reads TGTGCCAGCATTTCCTCCTCTGGGGCCAACGTCCTGACTTTC. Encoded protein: CASISSSGANVLTF.

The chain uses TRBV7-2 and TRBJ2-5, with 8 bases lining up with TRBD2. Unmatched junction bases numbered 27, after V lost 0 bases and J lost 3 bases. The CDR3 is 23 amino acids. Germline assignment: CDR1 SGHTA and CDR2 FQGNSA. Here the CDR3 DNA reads TGTGCCAGCAGCTTAGCCCCTGGGTATCGTGGCTGGCGGGGGGTTGGAGGGGAAGAGACCCAGTACTTC. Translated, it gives CASSLAPGYRGWRGVGGEETQYF.

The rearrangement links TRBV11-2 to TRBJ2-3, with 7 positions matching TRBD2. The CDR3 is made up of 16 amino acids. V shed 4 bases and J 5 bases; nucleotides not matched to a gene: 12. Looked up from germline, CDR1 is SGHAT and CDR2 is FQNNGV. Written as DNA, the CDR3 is TGTGCCAGCAGCTCCAGAGGTAGCGGGCGGGGAGATACGCAGTATTTT. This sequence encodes CASSSRGSGRGDTQYF.

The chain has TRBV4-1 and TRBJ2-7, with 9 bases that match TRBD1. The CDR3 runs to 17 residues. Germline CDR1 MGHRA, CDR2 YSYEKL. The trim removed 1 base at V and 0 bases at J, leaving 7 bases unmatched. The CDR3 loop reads CASSQGSRTGDSYEQYF. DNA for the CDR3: TGCGCCAGCAGCCAAGGCTCTAGGACAGGGGACTCCTACGAGCAGTACTTC.

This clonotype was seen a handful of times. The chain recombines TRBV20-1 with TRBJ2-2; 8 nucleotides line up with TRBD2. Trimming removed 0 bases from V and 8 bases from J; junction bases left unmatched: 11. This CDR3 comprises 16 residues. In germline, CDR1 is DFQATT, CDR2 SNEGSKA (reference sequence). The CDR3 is CSARDAGGGPWGELFF. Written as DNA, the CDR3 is TGCAGTGCTAGAGATGCCGGGGGGGGCCCGTGGGGGGAGCTGTTTTTT.

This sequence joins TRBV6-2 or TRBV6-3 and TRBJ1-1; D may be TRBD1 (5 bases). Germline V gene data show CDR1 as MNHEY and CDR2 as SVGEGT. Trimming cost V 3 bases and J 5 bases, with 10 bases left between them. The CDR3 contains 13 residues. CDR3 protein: CASSYWGLTEAFF. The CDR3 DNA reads TGTGCCAGCAGTTATTGGGGACTGACTGAAGCTTTCTTT.

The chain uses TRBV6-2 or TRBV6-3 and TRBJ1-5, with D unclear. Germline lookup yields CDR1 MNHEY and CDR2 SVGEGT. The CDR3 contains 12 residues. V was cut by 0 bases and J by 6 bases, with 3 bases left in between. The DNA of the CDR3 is TGTGCCAGCAGTTACTCGGGTCAGCCCCAGCATTTT. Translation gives CASSYSGQPQHF.

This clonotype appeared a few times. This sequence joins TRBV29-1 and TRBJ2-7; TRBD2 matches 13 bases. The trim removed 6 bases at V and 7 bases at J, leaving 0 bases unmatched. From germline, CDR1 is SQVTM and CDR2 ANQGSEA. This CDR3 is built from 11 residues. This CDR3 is CSVTSGGEQYF. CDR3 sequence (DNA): TGCAGCGTGACTAGCGGGGGGGAGCAGTACTTC.

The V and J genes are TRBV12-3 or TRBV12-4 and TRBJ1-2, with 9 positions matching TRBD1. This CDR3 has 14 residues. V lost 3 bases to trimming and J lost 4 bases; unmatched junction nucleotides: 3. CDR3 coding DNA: TGTGCCAGCAGTTTGGGACAGGGCAGCTATGGCTACACCTTC. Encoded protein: CASSLGQGSYGYTF.

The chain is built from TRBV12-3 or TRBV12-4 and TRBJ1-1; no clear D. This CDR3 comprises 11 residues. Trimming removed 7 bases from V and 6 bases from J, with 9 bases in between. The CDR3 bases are TGTGCCAGCAATAATCGCGCTGAAGCTTTCTTT. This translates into CASNNRAEAFF.

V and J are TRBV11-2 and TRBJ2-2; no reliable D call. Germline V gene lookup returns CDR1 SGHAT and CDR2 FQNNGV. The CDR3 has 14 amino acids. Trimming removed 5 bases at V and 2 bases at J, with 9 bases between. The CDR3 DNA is TGTGCCAGCAGCCGTGGCATCAACACCGGGGAGCTGTTTTTT. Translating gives CASSRGINTGELFF. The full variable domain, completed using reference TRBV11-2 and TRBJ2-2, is EAGVAQSPRYKIIEKRQSVAFWCNPISGHATLYWYQQILGQGPKLLIQFQNNGVVDDSQLPKDRFSAERLKGVDSTLKIQPAKLEDSAVYLCASSRGINTGELFFGEGSRLTVL.

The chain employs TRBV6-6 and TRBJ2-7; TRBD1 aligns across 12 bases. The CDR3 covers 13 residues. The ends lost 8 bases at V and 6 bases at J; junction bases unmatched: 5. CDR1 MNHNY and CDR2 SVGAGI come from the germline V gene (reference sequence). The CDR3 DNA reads TGTGCCAGCGGATGGGACAGGGGGCTCGAGCAGTACTTC. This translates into CASGWDRGLEQYF.

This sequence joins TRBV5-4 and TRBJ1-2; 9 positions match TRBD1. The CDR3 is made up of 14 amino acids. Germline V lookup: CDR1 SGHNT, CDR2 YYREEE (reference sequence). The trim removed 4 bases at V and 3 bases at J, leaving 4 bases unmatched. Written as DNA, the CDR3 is TGTGCCAGCAGCGCCGACAGGGGGGACTATGGCTACACCTTC. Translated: CASSADRGDYGYTF.

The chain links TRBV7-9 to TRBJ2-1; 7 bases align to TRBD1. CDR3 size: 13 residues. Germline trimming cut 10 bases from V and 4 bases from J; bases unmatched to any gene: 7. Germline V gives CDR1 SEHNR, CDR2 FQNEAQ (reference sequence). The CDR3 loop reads CATLGQTYNEQFF. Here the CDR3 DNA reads TGTGCCACCTTGGGACAGACTTACAATGAGCAGTTCTTC.

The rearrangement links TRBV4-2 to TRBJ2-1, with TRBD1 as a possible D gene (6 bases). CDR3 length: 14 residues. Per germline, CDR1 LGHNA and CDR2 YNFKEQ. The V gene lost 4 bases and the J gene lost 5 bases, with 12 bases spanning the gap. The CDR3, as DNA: TGTGCCAGCAGCCCCGCGGACAGCCACAATGAGCAGTTCTTC. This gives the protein CASSPADSHNEQFF.

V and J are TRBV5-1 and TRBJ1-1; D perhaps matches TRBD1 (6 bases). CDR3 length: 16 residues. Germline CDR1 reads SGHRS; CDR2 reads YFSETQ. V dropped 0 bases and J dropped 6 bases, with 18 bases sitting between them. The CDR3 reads CASSLALGQGWAEAFF. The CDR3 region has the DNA TGCGCCAGCAGCTTGGCCTTAGGTCAGGGGTGGGCTGAAGCTTTCTTT.

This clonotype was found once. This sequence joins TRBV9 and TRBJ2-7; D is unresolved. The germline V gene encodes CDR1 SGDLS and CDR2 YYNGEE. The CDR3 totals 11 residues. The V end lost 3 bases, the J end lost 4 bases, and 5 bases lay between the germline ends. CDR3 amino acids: CASSGSYEQYF. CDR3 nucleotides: TGTGCCAGCAGCGGCTCGTACGAGCAGTACTTC.

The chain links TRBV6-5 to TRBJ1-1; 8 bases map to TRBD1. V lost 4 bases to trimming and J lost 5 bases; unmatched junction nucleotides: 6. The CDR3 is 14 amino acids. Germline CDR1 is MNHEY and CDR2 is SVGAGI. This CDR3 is CASSSSRGQTEAFF. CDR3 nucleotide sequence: TGTGCCAGCAGTTCGTCCAGGGGGCAAACTGAAGCTTTCTTT.